These 29 T cell receptor beta chains share one sample of origin, sequenced in a study of shared clonotypes between healthy human individuals. Repertoires were generated with immunoSEQ multiplex PCR, while TCRdb's copy carries only in-frame clones and drops some. This sample has about 1.5 million clones, with around 98% found just once. The specimen sequenced was naive CD4+ T cells sorted from blood. Specified subset: CD45RA+ positively selected. The receptors were gathered from a man aged 25-40 years in good health.

The chain links TRBV30 to TRBJ1-4; D is unclear. The germline gives CDR1 GTSNPN, CDR2 SVGIG (reference sequence). Trimming took off 5 bases at V and 8 bases at J, with 12 bases between the two ends. The CDR3 runs to 12 residues. This chain's CDR3 is CAWGQVREKLFF. DNA for the CDR3: TGTGCCTGGGGCCAAGTCAGGGAAAAACTGTTTTTT. The full variable domain, rest sourced from reference TRBV30 and TRBJ1-4, is SQTIHQWPATLVQPVGSPLSLECTVEGTSNPNLYWYRQAAGRGLQLLFYSVGIGQISSEVPQNLSASRPQDRQFILSSKKLLLSDSGFYLCAWGQVREKLFFGSGTQLSVL.

The J gene is TRBJ2-1, the V gene TRBV18; tentative D call: TRBD1 (5 bases). The germline CDR1 and CDR2 sequences are KGHSH and LQKENI. This CDR3 contains 14 residues. Trimming shortened V by 2 bases and J by 6 bases, and 11 bases separated the two germline ends. CDR3 in amino acids: CASSPSAGRNEQFF. As DNA, the CDR3 is TGTGCCAGCTCACCATCCGCAGGGCGCAATGAGCAGTTCTTC.

V and J are TRBV9 and TRBJ2-3; D is perhaps TRBD1 (6 bases). CDR3 length equals 15 residues. Germline CDR1 and CDR2: SGDLS and YYNGEE. The V and J ends lost 3 bases and 2 bases respectively, with 13 bases between them. CDR3 in amino acids: CASSGTGQNTDTQYF. CDR3 bases: TGTGCCAGCAGCGGAACGGGACAAAACACAGATACGCAGTATTTT.

This chain links TRBV9 with TRBJ2-3; TRBD1 matches at 7 bases. The germline CDR1 and CDR2 sequences are SGDLS and YYNGEE. CDR3 length equals 13 residues. Unmatched junction bases numbered 3, after V lost 3 bases and J lost 5 bases. Written as DNA, the CDR3 is TGTGCCAGCAGCGGAAGGACAGGAGATACGCAGTATTTT. Encoded protein: CASSGRTGDTQYF. The full variable domain, rest sourced from reference TRBV9 and TRBJ2-3, is DSGVTQTPKHLITATGQRVTLRCSPRSGDLSVYWYQQSLDQGLQFLIQYYNGEERAKGNILERFSAQQFPDLHSELNLSSLELGDSALYFCASSGRTGDTQYFGPGTRLTVL.

The genes are TRBV29-1 and TRBJ1-1; D gene unclear. The CDR3 spans 12 residues. With 1 base removed from V and 1 base from J, the gap between germline ends came to 4 bases. Germline values: CDR1 SQVTM, CDR2 ANQGSEA. DNA of the CDR3: TGCAGCGTTGAAGGGGGGAACACTGAAGCTTTCTTT. Its protein product is CSVEGGNTEAFF.

The chain recombines TRBV9 with TRBJ2-1; perhaps D is TRBD1 or TRBD2 (6 bases each). CDR1 and CDR2 from the germline V gene are SGDLS and YYNGEE. V lost 0 bases and J lost 9, with 19 bases in between. The CDR3 contains 16 residues. As DNA, the CDR3 is TGTGCCAGCAGCGTAGCCCAGGCCGGGGGCGAGGCTGAGCAGTTCTTC. It is translated as CASSVAQAGGEAEQFF.

The chain is built from TRBV7-2 and TRBJ2-5; unclear D gene. The germline V and J ends were trimmed by 1 base and 5 bases, with 14 bases remaining between them. The CDR3 is 15 residues long. Germline loops: CDR1 SGHTA, CDR2 FQGNSA. The CDR3 reads CASSLGDLYSETQYF. The DNA of the CDR3 is TGTGCCAGCAGCTTAGGGGATCTATATAGTGAGACCCAGTACTTC.

Concerning this clone: Germline is not matched at one junction end, which may reflect a read error. The V and J genes are TRBV7-7 and TRBJ2-7; D may be TRBD2 (7 bases). The CDR3 runs 13 residues. Per the germline V gene, CDR1 is SSHAT and CDR2 is FNYEAQ (reference sequence). The CDR3 here is CASSLGGAGEQYF. In nucleotides, the CDR3 is TGTGCTAGCAGCTTAGGGGGGGCCGGCGAGCAGTACTTC. The complete variable domain, with remaining parts taken from reference TRBV7-7 and TRBJ2-7, reads GAGVSQSPRYKVTKRGQDVTLRCDPISSHATLYWYQQALGQGPEFLTYFNYEAQPDKSGLPSDRFSAERPEGSISTLTIQRTEQRDSAMYRCASSLGGAGEQYFGPGTRLTVT.

This chain joins TRBV10-3 and TRBJ2-1; maybe TRBD2 (5 bases). The CDR3 length is 13 residues. Trimming stripped 2 bases from V and 5 bases from J, with 7 bases between. The V gene's germline CDR1 is ENHRY and CDR2 SYGVKD. CDR3 nucleotides: TGTGCCATCAGTGAGAGGCGGGACAATGAGCAGTTCTTC. Its protein product is CAISERRDNEQFF.

The chain links TRBV7-2 to TRBJ1-1; D call uncertain. The germline V and J ends were trimmed by 3 bases and 0 bases, with 8 bases remaining between them. The CDR3 loop spans 14 amino acids. The germline V gene has CDR1 SGHTA and CDR2 FQGNSA. In DNA, the CDR3 is TGTGCCAGCAGCTTTCAGTCTTTGAACACTGAAGCTTTCTTT. Protein product: CASSFQSLNTEAFF.

The chain couples TRBV18 to TRBJ2-7; D call uncertain. The CDR3 totals 15 residues. CDR1 is KGHSH, CDR2 LQKENI, per germline. Trimming took off 0 bases at V and 6 bases at J, with 15 bases between the two ends. CDR3 loop: CASSPPLQIHSEQYF. The CDR3 bases are TGTGCCAGCTCACCACCATTACAGATTCACTCCGAGCAGTACTTC.

V usage is TRBV20-1 and J usage is TRBJ1-1, with D possibly matching TRBD1 (5 bases). Per germline, CDR1 DFQATT and CDR2 SNEGSKA (reference sequence). Trimming took off 8 bases at V and 5 bases at J, with 9 bases between the two ends. The length of the CDR3 is 10 residues. The CDR3 here is CSTGGTEAFF. Written as DNA, the CDR3 is TGCAGTACAGGAGGGACTGAAGCTTTCTTT.

The chain links TRBV15 to TRBJ2-1, with 11 nucleotides matching TRBD2. This CDR3 is 15 amino acids long. Germline lookup yields CDR1 LNHNV and CDR2 YYDKDF (reference sequence). V was clipped by 3 bases and J by 15 bases; unmatched bases: 13. The chain's CDR3 is CATSSGTSGKDWPFF. In nucleotides, the CDR3 is TGTGCCACCAGCAGCGGGACTAGCGGCAAGGATTGGCCGTTCTTC.

A word on this clone: Within the sample, other DNA sequences also encode this same CDR3. This sequence joins TRBV5-1 and TRBJ1-3, with D unclear. V lost 4 bases and J lost 0, with 14 bases in between. The CDR3 has 16 amino acids. The germline gives CDR1 SGHRS, CDR2 YFSETQ. This CDR3 reads CASSISSPSSGNTIYF. For the CDR3, the DNA is TGCGCCAGCAGCATCAGTTCCCCGAGCTCTGGAAACACCATATATTTT.

The V gene is TRBV18, the J gene TRBJ2-1; possible D gene TRBD2, 5 bases. Germline loops: CDR1 KGHSH, CDR2 LQKENI. The length of the CDR3 is 16 residues. V was cut by 3 bases and J by 4 bases, with 16 bases left in between. The chain's CDR3 is CASSPQEDFSYNEQFF. As DNA, the CDR3 is TGTGCCAGCTCACCTCAGGAGGACTTCTCGTACAATGAGCAGTTCTTC.

The chain carries TRBV28 and TRBJ2-7; D is uncertain. Germline V CDR1 and CDR2: MDHEN, SYDVKM. The germline V and J ends were trimmed by 4 bases and 3 bases, with 7 bases remaining between them. The CDR3 has 12 residues. CDR3 nucleotides: TGTGCCAGCAGTTCCCTACTCTACGAGCAGTACTTC. Translation gives CASSSLLYEQYF.

The genes are TRBV9 and TRBJ2-2; TRBD2 agrees at 8 bases. Looked up from germline, CDR1 is SGDLS and CDR2 is YYNGEE. Trimming cost V 3 bases and J 5 bases; bases outside gene matches: 3. The CDR3 runs to 14 residues. Here the CDR3 reads CASSAGGVTGELFF. The CDR3, as DNA: TGTGCCAGCAGCGCGGGAGGGGTAACCGGGGAGCTGTTTTTT.

The V call is TRBV25-1, the J call TRBJ1-2, with D possibly being TRBD1 (5 bases). CDR1 is MGHDK and CDR2 is SYGVNS in the germline V gene. This CDR3 spans 14 amino acids. The V end lost 2 bases, the J end lost 0 bases, and 7 bases lay between the germline ends. This CDR3 is CASSEAGPNYGYTF. The DNA for the CDR3 is TGTGCCAGCAGTGAAGCGGGACCTAACTATGGCTACACCTTC.

V is TRBV11-2 and J is TRBJ2-7; D may be TRBD1 (5 bases). The CDR3 contains 15 residues. From germline, CDR1 is SGHAT and CDR2 FQNNGV. With 0 bases removed from V and 4 bases from J, the gap between germline ends came to 13 bases. The CDR3 bases are TGTGCCAGCAGCTTAGATCTTGCAGGGCGGTACGAGCAGTACTTC. This encodes CASSLDLAGRYEQYF.

The rearrangement joins TRBV9 to TRBJ1-1; 8 bases match TRBD1. There are 15 residues in the CDR3. Germline V gene lookup returns CDR1 SGDLS and CDR2 YYNGEE. The ends lost 2 bases at V and 4 bases at J; junction bases unmatched: 7. The CDR3 sequence: CASSVKAGGSTEAFF. Written as DNA, the CDR3 is TGTGCCAGCAGCGTTAAGGCAGGGGGCTCCACTGAAGCTTTCTTT.

The chain carries TRBV5-1 and TRBJ2-3; tentatively, D is TRBD1 (6 bases). The germline V gene has CDR1 SGHRS and CDR2 YFSETQ. V lost 2 bases and J lost 4, with 14 bases in between. The CDR3 runs 15 residues. The CDR3 bases are TGCGCCAGCAGCTTAGGTCTCAGGGGTCCAGATACGCAGTATTTT. Protein sequence: CASSLGLRGPDTQYF.

The CDR3 nucleotides read TGTGCCAGCAGTTACTCGAGGTTGGGGGGCGAGCAGTACTTC. This codes for CASSYSRLGGEQYF. J is TRBJ2-7 and V is TRBV6-5; weak D call: TRBD2 (6 bases). CDR3 length: 14 residues. Germline V gives CDR1 MNHEY, CDR2 SVGAGI. V dropped 0 bases and J dropped 6 bases, with 12 bases sitting between them.

This rearrangement joins TRBV4-3 to TRBJ1-4, with unresolved D. Trimming removed 0 bases from V and 3 bases from J, with 8 bases in between. From germline, CDR1 is LGHNA and CDR2 YSLEER. This CDR3 has 15 amino acids. This chain's CDR3 is CASSQEGRANEKLFF. The DNA for the CDR3 is TGCGCCAGCAGCCAAGAGGGGAGAGCTAATGAAAAACTGTTTTTT.

This chain joins TRBV28 and TRBJ2-5, with D maybe TRBD2 (5 bases). Germline CDR1 reads MDHEN; CDR2 reads SYDVKM. The V end was cut by 2 bases, the J end by 8 bases, with 15 bases between. The CDR3 is 14 amino acids. The CDR3 sequence: CASSLAASGNTQYF. In DNA form, the CDR3 reads TGTGCCAGCAGTTTAGCAGCCTCGGGGAATACCCAGTACTTC.

V is TRBV5-8 and J is TRBJ1-2, with a weak D call TRBD1 (5 bases). Trimming pared 2 bases from V and 3 bases from J, leaving 11 bases between. Germline V gene lookup returns CDR1 SGHTS and CDR2 YDEGEE. The CDR3 runs 14 residues. CDR3 DNA sequence: TGTGCCAGCAGCTTCTCTAGGGGTTACTATGGCTACACCTTC. Protein product: CASSFSRGYYGYTF.

The J gene is TRBJ1-4, the V gene TRBV9, with unresolved D. CDR1 and CDR2 from the germline V gene are SGDLS and YYNGEE. The CDR3 is 15 amino acids. V gave up 4 bases and J gave up 5 bases, with 15 bases separating them. For the CDR3, the DNA is TGTGCCAGCAGCACAACACCTTACCCCAATGAAAAACTGTTTTTT. Translation: CASSTTPYPNEKLFF.

The chain links TRBV7-2 to TRBJ2-5; no firm D call. V was shortened by 4 bases and J by 0 bases, with 6 bases between the two germline ends. Germline-derived CDR1 and CDR2 are SGHTA and FQGNSA. The length of the CDR3 is 13 residues. The CDR3, as DNA: TGTGCCAGCAGCTCAGATTACCAAGAGACCCAGTACTTC. Translation: CASSSDYQETQYF.

This sequence joins TRBV30 and TRBJ1-1; D gene ambiguous. Trimming left V 4 bases short and J 4 bases short, with 16 bases between. This CDR3 region has 14 residues. Germline V lookup: CDR1 GTSNPN, CDR2 SVGIG (reference sequence). The DNA for the CDR3 is TGTGCCTGGAAGGTAGGGAAATCGTCCACTGAAGCTTTCTTT. Amino acid sequence: CAWKVGKSSTEAFF.

The DNA of the CDR3 is TGTGCCAGCCGGTCGGGGGGGGCCGGCAATCAGCCCCAGCATTTT. The encoded protein is CASRSGGAGNQPQHF. The chain recombines TRBV27 with TRBJ1-5; a weak D match, TRBD1 (6 bases). CDR1 is MNHEY, CDR2 SMNVEV, per germline (reference sequence). The CDR3 is made up of 15 amino acids. Trimming removed 8 bases from V and 2 bases from J, with 16 bases in between.